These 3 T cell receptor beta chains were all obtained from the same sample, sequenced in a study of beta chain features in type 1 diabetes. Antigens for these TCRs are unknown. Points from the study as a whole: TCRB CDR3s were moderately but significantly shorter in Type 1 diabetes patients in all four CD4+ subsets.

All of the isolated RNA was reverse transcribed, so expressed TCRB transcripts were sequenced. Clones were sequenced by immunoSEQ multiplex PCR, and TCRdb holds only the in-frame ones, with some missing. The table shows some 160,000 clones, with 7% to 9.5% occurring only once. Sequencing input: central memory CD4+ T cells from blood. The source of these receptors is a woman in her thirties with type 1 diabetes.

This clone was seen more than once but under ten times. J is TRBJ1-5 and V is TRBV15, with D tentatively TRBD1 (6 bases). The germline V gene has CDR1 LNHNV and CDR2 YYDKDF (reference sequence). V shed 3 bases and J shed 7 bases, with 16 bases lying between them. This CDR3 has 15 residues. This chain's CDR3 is CATSRGAGAGQPQHF. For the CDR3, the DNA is TGTGCCACCAGCAGGGGGGCGGGGGCGGGACAGCCCCAGCATTTT.

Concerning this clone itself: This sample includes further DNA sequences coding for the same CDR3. The DNA for the CDR3 is TGTGCCAGCAGTGTAGGCGGAAACAATCAGCCCCAGCATTTT. As protein: CASSVGGNNQPQHF. The chain recombines TRBV2 with TRBJ1-5, with D uncertain. From germline, CDR1 is SNHLY and CDR2 FYNNEI. V was clipped by 4 bases and J by 3 bases, with 10 bases between them. There are 14 residues in the CDR3.

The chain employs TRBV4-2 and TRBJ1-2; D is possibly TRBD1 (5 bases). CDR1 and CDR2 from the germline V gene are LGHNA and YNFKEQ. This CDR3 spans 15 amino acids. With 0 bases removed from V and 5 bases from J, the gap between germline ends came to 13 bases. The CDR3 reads CASSQDVSGSYGYTF. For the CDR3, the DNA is TGTGCCAGCAGCCAAGATGTGTCAGGGTCATATGGCTACACCTTC.